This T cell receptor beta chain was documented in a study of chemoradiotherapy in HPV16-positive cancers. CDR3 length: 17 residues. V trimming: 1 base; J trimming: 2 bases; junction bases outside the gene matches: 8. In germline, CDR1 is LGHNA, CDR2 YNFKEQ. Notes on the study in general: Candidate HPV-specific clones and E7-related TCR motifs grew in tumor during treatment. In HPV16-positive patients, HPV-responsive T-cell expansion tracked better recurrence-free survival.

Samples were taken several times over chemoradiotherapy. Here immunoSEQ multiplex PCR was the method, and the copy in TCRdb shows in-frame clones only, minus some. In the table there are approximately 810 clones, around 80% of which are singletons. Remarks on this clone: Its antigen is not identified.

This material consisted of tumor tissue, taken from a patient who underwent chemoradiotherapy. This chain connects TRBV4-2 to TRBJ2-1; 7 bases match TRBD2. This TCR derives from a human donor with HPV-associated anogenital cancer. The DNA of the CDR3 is TGTGCCAGCAGCCAAGTAACGACTAGCCTCCCCTACAATGAGCAGTTCTTC. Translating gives CASSQVTTSLPYNEQFF.